What follows are 18 T cell receptor beta chains derived from one specimen sequenced in a study of blood T cell repertoires in COVID-19. Clones were sequenced by immunoSEQ multiplex PCR, and TCRdb holds only the in-frame ones, with some missing. The sample holds 250,000 to 400,000 clones; around 86% are singletons and the top ten take 1%. The sequencing input was peripheral blood. Receptors were obtained from a middle-aged man with active or convalescent COVID-19.

The CDR3 DNA sequence: TGTGCCAGCAGTTACGCCAGTCTAGCCAAAAACATTCAGTACTTC. Translation gives CASSYASLAKNIQYF. This chain connects TRBV6-5 to TRBJ2-4; no firm D call. The CDR3 spans 15 residues. Trimming shortened V by 2 bases and J by 0 bases, and 8 bases separated the two germline ends. Germline CDR1 MNHEY, CDR2 SVGAGI.

In its sample, this clone was seen once. The CDR3 sequence is CASSSGTTSGNTIYF. The CDR3 DNA follows: TGCGCCAGCAGCTCCGGGACAACCTCTGGAAACACCATATATTTT. The chain recombines TRBV5-1 with TRBJ1-3; maybe TRBD1 (6 bases). V was clipped by 3 bases and J by 0 bases, with 10 bases between them. The length of the CDR3 is 15 residues. CDR1 and CDR2 (germline): SGHRS, YFSETQ.

The J gene is TRBJ1-6, the V gene TRBV27; weak D call: TRBD1 (5 bases). CDR3 length: 16 residues. The germline CDR1 and CDR2 sequences are MNHEY and SMNVEV (reference sequence). V lost 4 bases, J lost 10 bases, and 20 bases lay in between. CDR3 sequence reads: CASSYQGPPFGSPLHF. In DNA, the CDR3 is TGTGCCAGCAGTTATCAGGGTCCCCCTTTTGGATCACCCCTCCACTTT.

This chain connects TRBV5-6 to TRBJ1-2, with 7 bases lining up with TRBD1. Trimming at V came to 6 bases and at J to 0 bases, leaving 2 bases not matched to a gene. The CDR3 is 13 amino acids. The V gene's germline CDR1 is SGHDT and CDR2 YYEEEE. This CDR3 is CASNRGANYGYTF. CDR3 nucleotide sequence: TGTGCCAGCAACAGGGGAGCTAACTATGGCTACACCTTC.

The chain uses TRBV7-9 and TRBJ2-2; TRBD1 agrees at 9 bases. Germline lookup yields CDR1 SEHNR and CDR2 FQNEAQ (reference sequence). There are 15 residues in the CDR3. J was trimmed by 6 bases and V by 8 bases; bases with no gene match: 10. The CDR3 coding sequence is TGTGCCAGCGGTTTAGGGACAGGGCACGCCGGGGAGCTGTTTTTT. Amino acids: CASGLGTGHAGELFF.

In this sample, this clone turned up once. This chain uses TRBV7-9 with TRBJ1-2; D might be TRBD1 (6 bases). The CDR3 has 13 amino acids. Germline loops: CDR1 SEHNR, CDR2 FQNEAQ (reference sequence). Between the trimmed V and J ends, which lost 5 bases and 7 bases, there was a span of 14 bases. The CDR3 spells CASSAAGDSGYTF. DNA of the CDR3: TGTGCCAGCAGCGCCGCAGGGGATTCTGGCTACACCTTC.

The V call is TRBV6-2 or TRBV6-3, the J call TRBJ2-7; 7 bases are shared with TRBD2. This CDR3 spans 14 amino acids. CDR1 is MNHEY, CDR2 SVGEGT, per germline. Trimming cost V 0 bases and J 7 bases; bases outside gene matches: 6. CDR3 loop: CASSYSGRLWEQYF. The CDR3 DNA is TGTGCCAGCAGTTACTCCGGGAGGCTGTGGGAGCAGTACTTC.

The chain carries TRBV11-2 and TRBJ1-6, with 7 bases aligning to TRBD1. V lost 5 bases and J lost 7; bases outside the gene matches: 8. The CDR3 consists of 15 residues. The germline gives CDR1 SGHAT, CDR2 FQNNGV. CDR3 in amino acids: CASSPYRGENSPLHF. CDR3 nucleotide sequence: TGTGCCAGCAGCCCTTACAGGGGAGAGAATTCACCCCTCCACTTT. The full variable domain, in which reference TRBV11-2 and TRBJ1-6 provide the parts outside the CDR3, is EAGVAQSPRYKIIEKRQSVAFWCNPISGHATLYWYQQILGQGPKLLIQFQNNGVVDDSQLPKDRFSAERLKGVDSTLKIQPAKLEDSAVYLCASSPYRGENSPLHFGNGTRLTVT.

The chain has TRBV28 and TRBJ1-2; D is possibly TRBD1 (5 bases). The CDR3 consists of 14 residues. Germline CDR1 reads MDHEN; CDR2 reads SYDVKM. Trimming left V 2 bases short and J 6 bases short, with 13 bases between. This chain's CDR3 is CASSLTREWDGYTF. Here the CDR3 DNA reads TGTGCCAGCAGTTTAACCAGGGAATGGGATGGCTACACCTTC.

Only one count was recorded for this clone. The chain has TRBV4-3 and TRBJ1-5; 7 bases match TRBD1. V dropped 0 bases and J dropped 0; count of bases not matched to a gene: 14. The CDR3 runs to 20 residues. Germline-derived CDR1 and CDR2 are LGHNA and YSLEER. The CDR3: CASSQEPPIGTAYSNQPQHF. CDR3 DNA: TGCGCCAGCAGCCAAGAACCCCCAATTGGGACAGCGTATAGCAATCAGCCCCAGCATTTT.

This chain uses TRBV4-3 with TRBJ1-4, with TRBD1 as a possible D gene (5 bases). V gave up 2 bases and J gave up 4 bases, with 11 bases separating them. The CDR3 spans 15 residues. Germline assignment: CDR1 LGHNA and CDR2 YSLEER. CDR3 protein: CASSQREQVNEKLFF. The DNA for the CDR3 is TGCGCCAGCAGCCAAAGAGAACAGGTTAATGAAAAACTGTTTTTT.

The V and J genes are TRBV3-1 (or the pseudogene TRBV3-2) and TRBJ1-1; D is undetermined. V was clipped by 4 bases and J by 10 bases, with 13 bases between them. Germline-derived CDR1 and CDR2 are LGHDT and YNNKEL (reference sequence). The CDR3 runs to 12 residues. The CDR3 DNA follows: TGTGCCAGCAGCCCTCCTTCGGGAGGAGCTTTCTTT. Translation: CASSPPSGGAFF.

CDR3 DNA: TGTGCCAGCAGCTTTCAGGGGAGGGTGACAGATACGCAGTATTTT. Its translation: CASSFQGRVTDTQYF. This chain links TRBV5-8 with TRBJ2-3; TRBD2 might be the D (7 bases). V was clipped by 2 bases and J by 3 bases, with 13 bases between them. Per germline, CDR1 SGHTS and CDR2 YDEGEE. This CDR3 has 15 amino acids.

This clone was counted between two and nine times. The rearrangement uses TRBV25-1 and TRBJ2-2; the D gene is possibly TRBD1 (6 bases). V was trimmed by 6 bases and J by 3 bases, leaving 8 bases between them. The CDR3 is 13 residues long. Germline V lookup: CDR1 MGHDK, CDR2 SYGVNS. The CDR3 sequence: CASRQGYTGELFF. In DNA, the CDR3 is TGTGCCAGCAGACAGGGCTACACCGGGGAGCTGTTTTTT.

This chain uses TRBV28 with TRBJ2-2; TRBD1 might be the D (5 bases). The V gene's germline CDR1 is MDHEN and CDR2 SYDVKM. V lost 3 bases, J lost 1 base, and 18 bases lay in between. This CDR3 has 18 residues. In nucleotides, the CDR3 is TGTGCCAGCAGTTTTTGGGCAGCAGCTCAGGGGAACACCGGGGAGCTGTTTTTT. This codes for CASSFWAAAQGNTGELFF.

This chain uses TRBV5-1 with TRBJ1-2; possibly TRBD1 for D (5 bases). Germline CDR1 is SGHRS and CDR2 is YFSETQ. The V end lost 3 bases, the J end lost 8 bases, and 23 bases lay between the germline ends. CDR3 size: 16 residues. The CDR3 nucleotides are TGCGCCAGCAGCTCCTTTTACTTGTCAGGGCCCGGGGGCTACACCTTC. It codes for CASSSFYLSGPGGYTF.

The chain has TRBV7-3 and TRBJ2-1; 10 bases agree with TRBD2. CDR1 SGHTA and CDR2 FQGTGA come from the germline V gene. J lost 5 bases, V lost 4 bases, and 5 bases had no gene match. The CDR3 loop spans 15 amino acids. The CDR3 spells CASSYHSGGNNEQFF. DNA for the CDR3: TGTGCCAGCAGCTACCATAGCGGGGGGAACAATGAGCAGTTCTTC.

V usage is TRBV11-2 and J usage is TRBJ2-2; 10 nucleotides agree with TRBD2. CDR3 length: 16 residues. J gave up 1 base and V 4 bases, and 3 bases lay outside the gene matches. Germline V gives CDR1 SGHAT, CDR2 FQNNGV. CDR3: CASSSRTSGNTGELFF. The CDR3 nucleotides read TGTGCCAGCAGCTCCCGGACTAGCGGGAACACCGGGGAGCTGTTTTTT.